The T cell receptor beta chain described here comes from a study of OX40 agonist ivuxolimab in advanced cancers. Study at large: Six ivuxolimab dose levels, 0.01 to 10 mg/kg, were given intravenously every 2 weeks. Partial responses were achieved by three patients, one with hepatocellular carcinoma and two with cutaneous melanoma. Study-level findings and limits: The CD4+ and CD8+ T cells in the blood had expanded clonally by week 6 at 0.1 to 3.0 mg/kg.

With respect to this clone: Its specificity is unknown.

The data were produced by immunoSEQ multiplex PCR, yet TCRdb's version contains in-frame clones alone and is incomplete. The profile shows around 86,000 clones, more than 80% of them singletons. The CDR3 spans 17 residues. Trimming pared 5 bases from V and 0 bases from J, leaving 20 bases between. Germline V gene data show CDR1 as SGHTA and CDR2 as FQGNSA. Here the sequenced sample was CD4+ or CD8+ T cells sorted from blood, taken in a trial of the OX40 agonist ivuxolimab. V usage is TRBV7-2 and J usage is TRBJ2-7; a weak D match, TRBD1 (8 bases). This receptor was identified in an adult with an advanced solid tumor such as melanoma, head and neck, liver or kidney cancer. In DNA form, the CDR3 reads TGTGCCAGCAGCCCACAGGGGGGGCCCTTAAGCTCCTACGAGCAGTACTTC. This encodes CASSPQGGPLSSYEQYF. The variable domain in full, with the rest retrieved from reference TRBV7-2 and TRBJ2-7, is GAGVSQSPSNKVTEKGKDVELRCDPISGHTALYWYRQSLGQGLEFLIYFQGNSAPDKSGLPSDRFSAERTGGSVSTLTIQRTQQEDSAVYLCASSPQGGPLSSYEQYFGPGTRLTVT.